This TCR beta chain was sequenced in a study of blood T cells in healthy people across ages. The V gene's germline CDR1 is MNHEY and CDR2 SMNVEV (reference sequence). With 6 bases removed from V and 6 bases from J, the gap between germline ends came to 18 bases. The CDR3 sequence is 15 residues long. Combining a sample-barcoded 5' primer with a J-beta primer mix, a second PCR ran for 7 to 11 cycles. TCRdb used MiXCR to reprocess the 5' RACE reads, holding one entry per CDR3 protein. The sample has roughly 1.4 million distinct CDR3 sequences; around 59% are singletons. The sample was blood. The TCR sequence derives from a man aged 18 to 30 in good health. The rearrangement links TRBV27 to TRBJ1-5, with TRBD1 as a possible D gene (5 bases). CDR3 DNA: TGTGCCAGCAGCCAGAAAGGGGTAGTAGGTCAGCCCCAGCATTTT. This encodes CASSQKGVVGQPQHF.